These T cell receptor beta chains were read from a single sample in a study of shared clonotypes between healthy human individuals. Method: immunoSEQ multiplex PCR; TCRdb's copy keeps in-frame clones and lacks some. The sample holds 2.5 million or so clones, more than 80% seen once. The source material was naive CD4+ T cells sorted from blood. The receptor source for this set is a man aged 18 to 35 in good health. The CDR3 runs from the conserved cysteine through the conserved F or W. The D gene is left open where the match is weak. A clone size is listed for some rows: how often the clone was seen (once, few, many), or a class if it is expanded.

j_call d_call v_call clone_size cdr3_nt cdr3_aa
TRBJ2-1 TRBD1 TRBV2 - TGTGCCATTGCAGGGGGCGCCTACAATGAGCAGTTCTTC CAIAGGAYNEQFF
TRBJ2-5 - TRBV5-4 once TGTGCCAGCAGCTTGGCCCCAGAAGAGACCCAGTACTTC CASSLAPEETQYF
TRBJ2-7 - TRBV6-5 - TGTGCCAGCAGTGACCGCCCCTGTTCGGGGGAGCAGTACTTC CASSDRPCSGEQYF
TRBJ2-7 - TRBV9 once TGTGCCAGCAGCGTAGAGGGGGACTACGAGCAGTACTTC CASSVEGDYEQYF
TRBJ2-1 - TRBV6-5 - TGTGCCAGCAGCCGCGTGAGGGGCACTGAGCAGTTCTTC CASSRVRGTEQFF
TRBJ1-1 - TRBV25-1 - TGTGCCAGCATCACGAAGGGGTTGAAGGGCGAGGGCACTGAAGCTTTCTTT CASITKGLKGEGTEAFF
TRBJ2-1 - TRBV6-1 - TGTGCCAGCAGAGAGGGTATTTGGGCGAATGAGCAGTTCTTC CASREGIWANEQFF
TRBJ2-7 - TRBV5-1 once TGCGCCAGCAGATCCGAGCAGTACTTC CASRSEQYF
TRBJ2-5 - TRBV28 - TGTGCCAGCAGTTCTGCAGGGGCCCAAGAGACCCAGTACTTC CASSSAGAQETQYF
TRBJ1-2 - TRBV19 - TGTGCCAGTAATCCAACGGGGACCGCTAACTATGGCTACACCTTC CASNPTGTANYGYTF
TRBJ1-6 - TRBV18 - TGTGCCAGCTCACCACCATCGAGCTCCTATAATTCACCCCTCCACTTT CASSPPSSSYNSPLHF
TRBJ1-1 - TRBV30 few TGTGCCTGGACTCCGGGGCCGGCGGGGCCTGAAGCTTTCTTT CAWTPGPAGPEAFF
TRBJ2-2 - TRBV5-4 - TGTGCCAGCAGCCTGGGTGGCGGGACCGGGGAGCTGTTTTTT CASSLGGGTGELFF
TRBJ2-7 TRBD1 TRBV11-2 - TGTGCCAGCAGCTCCGAAGACAGGGTCCTCTCCTACGAGCAGTACTTC CASSSEDRVLSYEQYF
TRBJ1-3 - TRBV5-1 - TGCGCCAGCAGCTTGGGGGACGGACGGGGAAACACCATATATTTT CASSLGDGRGNTIYF
TRBJ2-1 - TRBV25-1 - TGTGCCAGCAGTACAATGGGCGGGTACAATGAGCAGTTCTTC CASSTMGGYNEQFF
TRBJ2-5 - TRBV7-2 - TGTGCCAGCAGCTTCACAGGTCGAGAGACCCAGTACTTC CASSFTGRETQYF
TRBJ2-3 - TRBV9 - TGTGCCAGCTCCACTTCTAGCGCCACAGATACGCAGTATTTT CASSTSSATDTQYF
TRBJ2-3 - TRBV4-3 - TGCGCCAGCAGCCAATTAGCGAGCACAGATACGCAGTATTTT CASSQLASTDTQYF
TRBJ2-1 - TRBV4-1 - TGCGCCAGCAGCCAAAGCTGGGCGGAACCATACAATGAGCAGTTCTTC CASSQSWAEPYNEQFF
TRBJ2-1 TRBD2 TRBV2 - TGTGCCAGCACCGGACTAGCGGGGCCTTATGAGCAGTTCTTC CASTGLAGPYEQFF
TRBJ2-2 TRBD2 TRBV5-1 - TGCGCCAGCAGCTTGTATCTAGCGGGAGTGGGCACCGGGGAGCTGTTTTTT CASSLYLAGVGTGELFF
TRBJ2-1 - TRBV2 - TGTGCCAGCAGCCCTGGGAGCTCCTACAATGAGCAGTTCTTC CASSPGSSYNEQFF
TRBJ1-2 - TRBV9 - TGTGCCAGCAGCGTAAATTCCCAGGGAGCTAACTATGGCTACACCTTC CASSVNSQGANYGYTF